This record looks at one T cell receptor beta chain sequence and its context. A much larger clone lies one base from this, so it may be a read error. The sample is drawn from a study of T cells in Graves' hyperthyroidism and ophthalmopathy. Study summary: It was at initial diagnosis, before any treatment, that peripheral blood was collected.

Germline assignment: CDR1 SEHNR and CDR2 FQNEAQ (reference sequence). There are 13 residues in the CDR3. Patients between 18 and 65 years old had hyperthyroidism, newly diagnosed and lasting under 2 months. Authors of the study amplified TCR beta CDR3 regions from RNA transcripts. During a first-round RT-PCR of the TCR CDR3, the HTBI primer set was used. One entry per CDR3 protein, called by TCRdb with MiXCR from the multiplex PCR reads. The data contain 750,000 to 900,000 distinct CDR3 sequences, over 35% of them singletons. The clonotype comes from a man younger than 35 with Graves' hyperthyroidism. V gene TRBV7-9 combines with J gene TRBJ1-1; D ambiguous. The sample consisted of blood. CDR3 loop: CTSPPSRNTEAFF. The CDR3 bases are TGTACCAGCCCCCCGTCCAGGAACACTGAAGCTTTCTTT. Looking up the rest from reference TRBV7-9 and TRBJ1-1 gives the full variable domain: DTGVSQNPRHKITKRGQNVTFRCDPISEHNRLYWYRQTLGQGPEFLTYFQNEAQLEKSRLLSDRFSAERPKGSFSTLEIQRTEQGDSAMYLCTSPPSRNTEAFFGQGTRLTVV.